A selection of T cell receptor beta chains follows, all from one sample in a study of shared clonotypes between healthy human individuals. The protocol was immunoSEQ multiplex PCR, while the TCRdb copy is restricted to in-frame clones and leaves out a portion. Of about 2.5 million clones listed, under 95% are singletons. Material: naive CD4+ T cells from PBMCs. The receptors derive from a man aged 18-30 years in good health. Some clones in this sample may be carry-over from other donors' samples. Each CDR3 is given with its conserved first and last residue. D genes are given only for firm matches. Clone size is not always given. Where it is, it says once, few, many or a class for expanded clones.

clone size,D gene,J gene,V gene,CDR3 protein,CDR3 DNA
-,TRBD1,TRBJ1-2,TRBV4-1,CASSHSAGQNYGYTF,TGCGCCAGCAGCCACAGCGCGGGACAGAACTATGGCTACACCTTC
once,-,TRBJ2-7,TRBV11-3,CASSLDNSYEQYF,TGTGCCAGCAGCTTAGATAACAGCTACGAGCAGTACTTC
-,TRBD2,TRBJ2-3,TRBV30,CAWKPGLNTQYF,TGTGCCTGGAAACCGGGACTAAATACGCAGTATTTT
once,-,TRBJ2-1,TRBV29-1,CSVEGGEQFF,TGCAGCGTTGAAGGGGGGGAGCAGTTCTTC
once,TRBD1,TRBJ1-3,TRBV9,CASSVGGGQASDTIYF,TGTGCCAGCAGCGTAGGAGGAGGACAGGCAAGTGACACCATATATTTT
-,-,TRBJ1-2,TRBV10-2,CASSPGHNYGYTF,TGCGCCAGCAGTCCAGGACATAACTATGGCTACACCTTC
-,-,TRBJ2-7,TRBV28,CASRDGGAASYEQYF,TGTGCCAGCAGGGACGGAGGGGCTGCATCCTACGAGCAGTACTTC
-,-,TRBJ2-5,TRBV4-2,CASSQLPGTGYQETQYF,TGTGCCAGCAGCCAACTACCAGGAACGGGGTACCAAGAGACCCAGTACTTC
-,-,TRBJ1-1,TRBV30,CAWSVDSYTEAFF,TGTGCCTGGAGTGTTGACAGCTACACTGAAGCTTTCTTT
-,TRBD1,TRBJ2-5,TRBV25-1,CASSARTGQETQYF,TGTGCCAGCAGTGCAAGGACAGGCCAAGAGACCCAGTACTTC
-,-,TRBJ1-1,TRBV28,CASRAPGRAEAFF,TGTGCCAGCAGGGCCCCAGGGCGCGCTGAAGCTTTCTTT
-,TRBD1,TRBJ1-5,TRBV5-1,CASSPGGNANQPQHF,TGCGCCAGCAGCCCAGGGGGCAATGCGAATCAGCCCCAGCATTTT
-,TRBD2,TRBJ2-1,TRBV7-3,CASSRVGLAGYNEQFF,TGTGCCAGCAGCAGGGTGGGACTAGCAGGCTACAATGAGCAGTTCTTC